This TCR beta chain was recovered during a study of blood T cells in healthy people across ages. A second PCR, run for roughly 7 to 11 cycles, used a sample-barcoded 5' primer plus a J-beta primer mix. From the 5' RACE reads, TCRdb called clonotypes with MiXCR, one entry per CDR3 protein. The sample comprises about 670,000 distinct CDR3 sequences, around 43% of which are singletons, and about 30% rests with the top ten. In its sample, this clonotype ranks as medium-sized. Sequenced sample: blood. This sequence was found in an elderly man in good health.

This CDR3 reads CASSDRRVSPYEQYF. The CDR3 nucleotides are TGTGCCAGCAGTGATAGAAGGGTTTCGCCCTACGAGCAGTACTTC. The V and J genes are TRBV2 and TRBJ2-7; D is unclear. CDR3 length: 15 residues. Trimming removed 3 bases at V and 2 bases at J, with 14 bases between. The germline V gene encodes CDR1 SNHLY and CDR2 FYNNEI.